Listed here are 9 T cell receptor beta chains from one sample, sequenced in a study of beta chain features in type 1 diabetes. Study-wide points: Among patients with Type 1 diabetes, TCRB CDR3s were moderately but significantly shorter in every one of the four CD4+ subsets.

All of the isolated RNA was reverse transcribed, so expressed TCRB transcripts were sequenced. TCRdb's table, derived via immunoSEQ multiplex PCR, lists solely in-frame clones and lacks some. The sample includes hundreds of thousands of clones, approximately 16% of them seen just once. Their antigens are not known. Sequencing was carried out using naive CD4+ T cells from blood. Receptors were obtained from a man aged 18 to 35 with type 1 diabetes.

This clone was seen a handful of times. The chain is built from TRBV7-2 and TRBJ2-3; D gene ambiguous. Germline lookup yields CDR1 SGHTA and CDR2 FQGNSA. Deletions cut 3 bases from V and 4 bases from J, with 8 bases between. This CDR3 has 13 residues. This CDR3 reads CASSFSSPDTQYF. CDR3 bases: TGTGCCAGCAGCTTTTCTTCCCCAGATACGCAGTATTTT.

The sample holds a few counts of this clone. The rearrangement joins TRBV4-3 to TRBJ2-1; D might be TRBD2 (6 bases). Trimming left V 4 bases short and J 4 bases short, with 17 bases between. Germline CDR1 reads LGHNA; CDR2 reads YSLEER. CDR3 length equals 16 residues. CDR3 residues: CASSRTIGTLYNEQFF. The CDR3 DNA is TGCGCCAGCAGCCGTACGATCGGGACTCTATACAATGAGCAGTTCTTC.

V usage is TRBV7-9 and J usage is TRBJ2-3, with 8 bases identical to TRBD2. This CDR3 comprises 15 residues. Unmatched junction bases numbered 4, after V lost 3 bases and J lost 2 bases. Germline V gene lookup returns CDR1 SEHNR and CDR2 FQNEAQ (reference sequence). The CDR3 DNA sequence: TGTGCCAGCAGCTTCCGGGGGGGGAACACAGATACGCAGTATTTT. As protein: CASSFRGGNTDTQYF.

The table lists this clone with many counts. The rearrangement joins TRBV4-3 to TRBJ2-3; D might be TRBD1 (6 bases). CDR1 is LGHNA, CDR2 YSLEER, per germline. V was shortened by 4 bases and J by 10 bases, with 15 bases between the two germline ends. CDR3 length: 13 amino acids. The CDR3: CASSPATDSAQYF. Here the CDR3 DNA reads TGCGCCAGCAGCCCGGCAACGGACAGCGCGCAGTATTTT.

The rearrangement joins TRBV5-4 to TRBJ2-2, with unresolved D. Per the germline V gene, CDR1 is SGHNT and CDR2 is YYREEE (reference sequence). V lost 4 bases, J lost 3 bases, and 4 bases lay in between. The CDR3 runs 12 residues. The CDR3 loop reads CASSLDTGELFF. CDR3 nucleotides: TGTGCCAGCAGCCTCGACACCGGGGAGCTGTTTTTT.

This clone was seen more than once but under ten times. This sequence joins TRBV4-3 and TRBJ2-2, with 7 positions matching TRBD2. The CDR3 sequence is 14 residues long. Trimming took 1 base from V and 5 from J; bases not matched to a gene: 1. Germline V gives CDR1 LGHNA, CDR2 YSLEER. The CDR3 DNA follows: TGCGCCAGCAGCCAAGTGGGGGGGACCGGGGAGCTGTTTTTT. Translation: CASSQVGGTGELFF.

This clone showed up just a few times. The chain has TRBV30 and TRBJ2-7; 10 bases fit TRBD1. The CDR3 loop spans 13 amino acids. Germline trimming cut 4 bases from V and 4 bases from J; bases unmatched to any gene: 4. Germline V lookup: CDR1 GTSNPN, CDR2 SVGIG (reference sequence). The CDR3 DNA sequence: TGTGCCTGGACCCGGACAGGGGGATACGAGCAGTACTTC. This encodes CAWTRTGGYEQYF.

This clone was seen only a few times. This CDR3 reads CASSEWANEQFF. The CDR3, as DNA: TGTGCCAGCAGTGAATGGGCCAATGAGCAGTTCTTC. This chain uses TRBV6-1 with TRBJ2-1; no clear D gene. The length of the CDR3 is 12 residues. Trimming pared 2 bases from V and 6 bases from J, leaving 5 bases between. CDR1 and CDR2 (germline): MNHNS, SASEGT.

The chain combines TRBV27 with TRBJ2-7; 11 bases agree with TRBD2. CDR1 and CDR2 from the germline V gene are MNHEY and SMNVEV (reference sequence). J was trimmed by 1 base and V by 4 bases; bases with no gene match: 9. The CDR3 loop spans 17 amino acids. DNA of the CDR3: TGTGCCAGCAGTTCCCGTACTAGCGGGGGCATATCCTACGAGCAGTACTTC. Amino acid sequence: CASSSRTSGGISYEQYF.